Below are 19 T cell receptor beta chains sequenced from a single sample in a study of cytomegalovirus exposure and HLA in healthy donors. This table comes from immunoSEQ multiplex PCR, and its TCRdb copy is limited to in-frame clones, with some not included. The sample carries roughly 300,000 clones, roughly 90% recorded once. Material for sequencing was PBMCs. The receptor set was obtained from a woman younger than 45 in good health and CMV-seropositive.

V is TRBV2 and J is TRBJ2-7; a possible D gene is TRBD2 (7 bases). In germline, CDR1 is SNHLY, CDR2 FYNNEI. CDR3 length: 14 residues. The ends were cut back, 4 bases at V and 3 bases at J, with 13 bases in the middle. CDR3 loop: CASSGKGGVYEQYF. CDR3 nucleotide sequence: TGTGCCAGCAGTGGGAAGGGGGGGGTCTACGAGCAGTACTTC. Filled out from reference TRBV2 and TRBJ2-7, the complete variable domain reads EPEVTQTPSHQVTQMGQEVILRCVPISNHLYFYWYRQILGQKVEFLVSFYNNEISEKSEIFDDQFSVERPDGSNFTLKIRSTKLEDSAMYFCASSGKGGVYEQYFGPGTRLTVT.

This clone was detected only once. This chain joins TRBV16 and TRBJ2-7; D is possibly TRBD1 (6 bases). Germline CDR1 KGHSY, CDR2 FQNENV. V lost 2 bases and J lost 2, with 10 bases in between. The CDR3 runs 14 residues. In DNA form, the CDR3 reads TGTGCCAGCAGCCAACGGGACAACCCCTACGAGCAGTACTTC. Amino acids: CASSQRDNPYEQYF.

A single count supports this clone. The chain carries TRBV27 and TRBJ2-7; 10 bases line up with TRBD2. CDR3 size: 14 residues. From germline, CDR1 is MNHEY and CDR2 SMNVEV (reference sequence). The ends lost 6 bases at V and 7 bases at J; junction bases unmatched: 9. The CDR3 protein is CASSLGGLAWEQYF. The DNA for the CDR3 is TGTGCCAGCAGCCTAGGGGGACTAGCGTGGGAGCAGTACTTC.

The chain employs TRBV11-3 and TRBJ2-7, with no clear D. V gave up 5 bases and J gave up 2 bases, with 10 bases separating them. In germline, CDR1 is SGHNT, CDR2 YENEEA. The CDR3 is made up of 13 amino acids. Here the CDR3 DNA reads TGTGCCAGCAGCCCAGGACGGGCCTACGAGCAGTACTTC. Amino acid sequence: CASSPGRAYEQYF.

V gene TRBV28 combines with J gene TRBJ2-7, with 15 bases identical to TRBD2. In germline, CDR1 is MDHEN, CDR2 SYDVKM. Trimming cost V 8 bases and J 4 bases; bases outside gene matches: 6. The CDR3 runs 15 residues. The CDR3 DNA follows: TGTGCCAGCCACTACGGGACTAGCGGGAGGTACGAGCAGTACTTC. Its translation is CASHYGTSGRYEQYF.

The gene calls are TRBV29-1 and TRBJ2-2; D possibly corresponds to TRBD1 (5 bases). The CDR3 spans 14 residues. Trimming shortened V by 6 bases and J by 4 bases, and 15 bases separated the two germline ends. Germline loops: CDR1 SQVTM, CDR2 ANQGSEA. The CDR3 region has the DNA TGCAGCGTAGGCTTATGGGGCCTCACCGGGGAGCTGTTTTTT. This translates into CSVGLWGLTGELFF.

This clone was counted many times. The rearrangement joins TRBV4-3 to TRBJ2-7; D may be TRBD1 (5 bases). The V end was cut by 0 bases, the J end by 3 bases, with 12 bases between. The CDR3 spans 15 residues. Germline V gene data show CDR1 as LGHNA and CDR2 as YSLEER. This CDR3 is CASSQDRSRVYEQYF. The CDR3 coding sequence is TGCGCCAGCAGCCAAGATCGGAGCAGGGTCTACGAGCAGTACTTC.

This clone was observed once. The gene calls are TRBV30 and TRBJ2-2; 13 nucleotides match TRBD2. Germline loops: CDR1 GTSNPN, CDR2 SVGIG (reference sequence). After removal of 1 base from V and 6 bases from J, the junction contained 8 bases not matched to a gene. This CDR3 spans 17 amino acids. The CDR3, as DNA: TGTGCCTGGAGTGCAACTAGCGGGGGGGCCTCGGCCGGGGAGCTGTTTTTT. Residues: CAWSATSGGASAGELFF.

This clone was found a few times. This chain uses TRBV18 with TRBJ2-7; 12 nucleotides line up with TRBD1. J lost 4 bases, V lost 5 bases, and 3 bases had no gene match. CDR3 length: 14 amino acids. The germline V gene has CDR1 KGHSH and CDR2 LQKENI. The CDR3 nucleotides are TGTGCCAGCTCAACGGGACAGGGGGCGTACGAGCAGTACTTC. It codes for CASSTGQGAYEQYF.

V gene TRBV11-2 combines with J gene TRBJ1-2; D ambiguous. The V and J ends lost 5 bases and 4 bases respectively, with 11 bases between them. Germline CDR1 SGHAT, CDR2 FQNNGV. This CDR3 has 13 amino acids. The CDR3 loop reads CASSPPGFYGYTF. In nucleotides, the CDR3 is TGTGCCAGCAGCCCCCCGGGGTTCTATGGCTACACCTTC. Variable domain in full (rest from reference TRBV11-2 and TRBJ1-2): EAGVAQSPRYKIIEKRQSVAFWCNPISGHATLYWYQQILGQGPKLLIQFQNNGVVDDSQLPKDRFSAERLKGVDSTLKIQPAKLEDSAVYLCASSPPGFYGYTFGSGTRLTVV.

The chain recombines TRBV29-1 with TRBJ1-1; the D is unclear. CDR3 length: 12 amino acids. CDR1 and CDR2 from the germline V gene are SQVTM and ANQGSEA. V lost 4 bases, J lost 1 base, and 7 bases lay in between. Written as DNA, the CDR3 is TGCAGCGTTGCCCGACAGAACACTGAAGCTTTCTTT. Its translation is CSVARQNTEAFF.

The rearrangement uses TRBV4-2 and TRBJ2-3, with 10 nucleotides matching TRBD1. Germline values: CDR1 LGHNA, CDR2 YNFKEQ. Germline trimming cut 1 base from V and 2 bases from J; bases unmatched to any gene: 18. CDR3 length: 21 residues. The CDR3 DNA sequence: TGTGCCAGCAGCCAAGGTCGAATATCCGGGACAGGGGCACCCTCCACAGATACGCAGTATTTT. This sequence encodes CASSQGRISGTGAPSTDTQYF.

The chain recombines TRBV2 with TRBJ2-5; 7 nucleotides match TRBD2. The CDR3 totals 16 residues. The J segment lost 9 bases and the V segment lost 2 bases, leaving 15 bases of the junction unmatched. Germline CDR1 reads SNHLY; CDR2 reads FYNNEI. As DNA, the CDR3 is TGTGCCAGCAGTGAAAGGCTAGCGGACCACTCCTTGGCCCAGTACTTC. Translation gives CASSERLADHSLAQYF.

The genes are TRBV18 and TRBJ2-1, with D perhaps TRBD1 (6 bases). V was clipped by 6 bases and J by 4 bases, with 16 bases between them. The CDR3 runs to 15 residues. Germline V lookup: CDR1 KGHSH, CDR2 LQKENI. Written as DNA, the CDR3 is TGTGCCAGCTCCCAAACTAGTAGGGGGTACAATGAGCAGTTCTTC. Translation: CASSQTSRGYNEQFF.

The genes are TRBV29-1 and TRBJ2-1; D gene uncertain. V lost 5 bases, J lost 3 bases, and 5 bases lay in between. The CDR3 has 11 residues. Germline loops: CDR1 SQVTM, CDR2 ANQGSEA. The DNA for the CDR3 is TGCAGCGTTTTCGGCTACAATGAGCAGTTCTTC. Its translation is CSVFGYNEQFF.

The chain is built from TRBV5-6 and TRBJ2-3; 9 bases line up with TRBD1. This CDR3 has 14 amino acids. Germline CDR1 reads SGHDT; CDR2 reads YYEEEE. Trimming removed 6 bases from V and 6 bases from J; junction bases left unmatched: 8. Here the CDR3 DNA reads TGTGCCAGCACCCAGCCTGGACAGGGGGATACGCAGTATTTT. Translated, it gives CASTQPGQGDTQYF.

The chain is built from TRBV29-1 and TRBJ1-1; TRBD1 agrees at 7 bases. The V segment lost 7 bases and the J segment 4 bases; nucleotides outside the gene matches: 6. The CDR3 has 12 amino acids. The V gene's germline CDR1 is SQVTM and CDR2 ANQGSEA. The CDR3 region has the DNA TGCAGCGGGATGACAGGGTCCACTGAAGCTTTCTTT. Protein product: CSGMTGSTEAFF.

A remark on this clone: The sample carries other DNA sequences with the same CDR3. This chain uses TRBV20-1 with TRBJ2-7, with D hard to call. V was cut by 3 bases and J by 3 bases, with 3 bases left in between. This CDR3 comprises 10 residues. Germline CDR1 reads DFQATT; CDR2 reads SNEGSKA (reference sequence). The CDR3 DNA reads TGCAGTGCTAGGGACTACGAGCAGTACTTC. Translation: CSARDYEQYF.

CDR3: CASSLNDLYNEQFF. CDR3 nucleotide sequence: TGTGCCAGCAGCTTAAACGACCTCTACAATGAGCAGTTCTTC. V gene TRBV11-3 combines with J gene TRBJ2-1; D not resolved. With 2 bases removed from V and 3 bases from J, the gap between germline ends came to 8 bases. Germline values: CDR1 SGHNT, CDR2 YENEEA. This CDR3 region has 14 residues.